A selection of T cell receptor beta chains follows, all from one sample in a study of regulatory T cells in long-lasting Graves disease. TCRdb used MiXCR to reprocess the multiplex PCR reads, holding one entry per CDR3 protein. This sample has about 530,000 distinct CDR3 sequences, with about 15% found just once. These data were also reused for a study on T cells in Graves' hyperthyroidism and ophthalmopathy.

The sample consisted of peripheral blood mononuclear cells (PBMCs), taken at new diagnosis, from a patient treated with antithyroid drugs. These TCRs come from a woman aged 40 to 65 with Graves disease. The CDR3 runs from the conserved cysteine through the conserved F or W.

V | CDR3
TRBV27 | CASSLSVNSPLHF
TRBV20-1 | CSASDRNTEAFF
TRBV7-8 | CASSSAGNRFGYGYTF
TRBV20-1 | CSARPPLTPRYGANVLTF
TRBV6-1 | CASNRDYNSPLHF
TRBV20-1 | CSAGTGGVGSSEAFF
TRBV2 | CASRQLEEKLFF
TRBV5-1 | CASSSRPRGEETQYF
TRBV10-3 | CAISGGRPGYTF
TRBV12-3/TRBV12-4 | CASTPRGRFYGYTF
TRBV30 | CAWTVLGTEAFF
TRBV4-1 | CASRSIGSYEQYF
TRBV9 | CASSKYSNSGANVLTF
TRBV10-3 | CAISEDISTGYEQYF
TRBV7-2 | CASSRSGTGTGELFF